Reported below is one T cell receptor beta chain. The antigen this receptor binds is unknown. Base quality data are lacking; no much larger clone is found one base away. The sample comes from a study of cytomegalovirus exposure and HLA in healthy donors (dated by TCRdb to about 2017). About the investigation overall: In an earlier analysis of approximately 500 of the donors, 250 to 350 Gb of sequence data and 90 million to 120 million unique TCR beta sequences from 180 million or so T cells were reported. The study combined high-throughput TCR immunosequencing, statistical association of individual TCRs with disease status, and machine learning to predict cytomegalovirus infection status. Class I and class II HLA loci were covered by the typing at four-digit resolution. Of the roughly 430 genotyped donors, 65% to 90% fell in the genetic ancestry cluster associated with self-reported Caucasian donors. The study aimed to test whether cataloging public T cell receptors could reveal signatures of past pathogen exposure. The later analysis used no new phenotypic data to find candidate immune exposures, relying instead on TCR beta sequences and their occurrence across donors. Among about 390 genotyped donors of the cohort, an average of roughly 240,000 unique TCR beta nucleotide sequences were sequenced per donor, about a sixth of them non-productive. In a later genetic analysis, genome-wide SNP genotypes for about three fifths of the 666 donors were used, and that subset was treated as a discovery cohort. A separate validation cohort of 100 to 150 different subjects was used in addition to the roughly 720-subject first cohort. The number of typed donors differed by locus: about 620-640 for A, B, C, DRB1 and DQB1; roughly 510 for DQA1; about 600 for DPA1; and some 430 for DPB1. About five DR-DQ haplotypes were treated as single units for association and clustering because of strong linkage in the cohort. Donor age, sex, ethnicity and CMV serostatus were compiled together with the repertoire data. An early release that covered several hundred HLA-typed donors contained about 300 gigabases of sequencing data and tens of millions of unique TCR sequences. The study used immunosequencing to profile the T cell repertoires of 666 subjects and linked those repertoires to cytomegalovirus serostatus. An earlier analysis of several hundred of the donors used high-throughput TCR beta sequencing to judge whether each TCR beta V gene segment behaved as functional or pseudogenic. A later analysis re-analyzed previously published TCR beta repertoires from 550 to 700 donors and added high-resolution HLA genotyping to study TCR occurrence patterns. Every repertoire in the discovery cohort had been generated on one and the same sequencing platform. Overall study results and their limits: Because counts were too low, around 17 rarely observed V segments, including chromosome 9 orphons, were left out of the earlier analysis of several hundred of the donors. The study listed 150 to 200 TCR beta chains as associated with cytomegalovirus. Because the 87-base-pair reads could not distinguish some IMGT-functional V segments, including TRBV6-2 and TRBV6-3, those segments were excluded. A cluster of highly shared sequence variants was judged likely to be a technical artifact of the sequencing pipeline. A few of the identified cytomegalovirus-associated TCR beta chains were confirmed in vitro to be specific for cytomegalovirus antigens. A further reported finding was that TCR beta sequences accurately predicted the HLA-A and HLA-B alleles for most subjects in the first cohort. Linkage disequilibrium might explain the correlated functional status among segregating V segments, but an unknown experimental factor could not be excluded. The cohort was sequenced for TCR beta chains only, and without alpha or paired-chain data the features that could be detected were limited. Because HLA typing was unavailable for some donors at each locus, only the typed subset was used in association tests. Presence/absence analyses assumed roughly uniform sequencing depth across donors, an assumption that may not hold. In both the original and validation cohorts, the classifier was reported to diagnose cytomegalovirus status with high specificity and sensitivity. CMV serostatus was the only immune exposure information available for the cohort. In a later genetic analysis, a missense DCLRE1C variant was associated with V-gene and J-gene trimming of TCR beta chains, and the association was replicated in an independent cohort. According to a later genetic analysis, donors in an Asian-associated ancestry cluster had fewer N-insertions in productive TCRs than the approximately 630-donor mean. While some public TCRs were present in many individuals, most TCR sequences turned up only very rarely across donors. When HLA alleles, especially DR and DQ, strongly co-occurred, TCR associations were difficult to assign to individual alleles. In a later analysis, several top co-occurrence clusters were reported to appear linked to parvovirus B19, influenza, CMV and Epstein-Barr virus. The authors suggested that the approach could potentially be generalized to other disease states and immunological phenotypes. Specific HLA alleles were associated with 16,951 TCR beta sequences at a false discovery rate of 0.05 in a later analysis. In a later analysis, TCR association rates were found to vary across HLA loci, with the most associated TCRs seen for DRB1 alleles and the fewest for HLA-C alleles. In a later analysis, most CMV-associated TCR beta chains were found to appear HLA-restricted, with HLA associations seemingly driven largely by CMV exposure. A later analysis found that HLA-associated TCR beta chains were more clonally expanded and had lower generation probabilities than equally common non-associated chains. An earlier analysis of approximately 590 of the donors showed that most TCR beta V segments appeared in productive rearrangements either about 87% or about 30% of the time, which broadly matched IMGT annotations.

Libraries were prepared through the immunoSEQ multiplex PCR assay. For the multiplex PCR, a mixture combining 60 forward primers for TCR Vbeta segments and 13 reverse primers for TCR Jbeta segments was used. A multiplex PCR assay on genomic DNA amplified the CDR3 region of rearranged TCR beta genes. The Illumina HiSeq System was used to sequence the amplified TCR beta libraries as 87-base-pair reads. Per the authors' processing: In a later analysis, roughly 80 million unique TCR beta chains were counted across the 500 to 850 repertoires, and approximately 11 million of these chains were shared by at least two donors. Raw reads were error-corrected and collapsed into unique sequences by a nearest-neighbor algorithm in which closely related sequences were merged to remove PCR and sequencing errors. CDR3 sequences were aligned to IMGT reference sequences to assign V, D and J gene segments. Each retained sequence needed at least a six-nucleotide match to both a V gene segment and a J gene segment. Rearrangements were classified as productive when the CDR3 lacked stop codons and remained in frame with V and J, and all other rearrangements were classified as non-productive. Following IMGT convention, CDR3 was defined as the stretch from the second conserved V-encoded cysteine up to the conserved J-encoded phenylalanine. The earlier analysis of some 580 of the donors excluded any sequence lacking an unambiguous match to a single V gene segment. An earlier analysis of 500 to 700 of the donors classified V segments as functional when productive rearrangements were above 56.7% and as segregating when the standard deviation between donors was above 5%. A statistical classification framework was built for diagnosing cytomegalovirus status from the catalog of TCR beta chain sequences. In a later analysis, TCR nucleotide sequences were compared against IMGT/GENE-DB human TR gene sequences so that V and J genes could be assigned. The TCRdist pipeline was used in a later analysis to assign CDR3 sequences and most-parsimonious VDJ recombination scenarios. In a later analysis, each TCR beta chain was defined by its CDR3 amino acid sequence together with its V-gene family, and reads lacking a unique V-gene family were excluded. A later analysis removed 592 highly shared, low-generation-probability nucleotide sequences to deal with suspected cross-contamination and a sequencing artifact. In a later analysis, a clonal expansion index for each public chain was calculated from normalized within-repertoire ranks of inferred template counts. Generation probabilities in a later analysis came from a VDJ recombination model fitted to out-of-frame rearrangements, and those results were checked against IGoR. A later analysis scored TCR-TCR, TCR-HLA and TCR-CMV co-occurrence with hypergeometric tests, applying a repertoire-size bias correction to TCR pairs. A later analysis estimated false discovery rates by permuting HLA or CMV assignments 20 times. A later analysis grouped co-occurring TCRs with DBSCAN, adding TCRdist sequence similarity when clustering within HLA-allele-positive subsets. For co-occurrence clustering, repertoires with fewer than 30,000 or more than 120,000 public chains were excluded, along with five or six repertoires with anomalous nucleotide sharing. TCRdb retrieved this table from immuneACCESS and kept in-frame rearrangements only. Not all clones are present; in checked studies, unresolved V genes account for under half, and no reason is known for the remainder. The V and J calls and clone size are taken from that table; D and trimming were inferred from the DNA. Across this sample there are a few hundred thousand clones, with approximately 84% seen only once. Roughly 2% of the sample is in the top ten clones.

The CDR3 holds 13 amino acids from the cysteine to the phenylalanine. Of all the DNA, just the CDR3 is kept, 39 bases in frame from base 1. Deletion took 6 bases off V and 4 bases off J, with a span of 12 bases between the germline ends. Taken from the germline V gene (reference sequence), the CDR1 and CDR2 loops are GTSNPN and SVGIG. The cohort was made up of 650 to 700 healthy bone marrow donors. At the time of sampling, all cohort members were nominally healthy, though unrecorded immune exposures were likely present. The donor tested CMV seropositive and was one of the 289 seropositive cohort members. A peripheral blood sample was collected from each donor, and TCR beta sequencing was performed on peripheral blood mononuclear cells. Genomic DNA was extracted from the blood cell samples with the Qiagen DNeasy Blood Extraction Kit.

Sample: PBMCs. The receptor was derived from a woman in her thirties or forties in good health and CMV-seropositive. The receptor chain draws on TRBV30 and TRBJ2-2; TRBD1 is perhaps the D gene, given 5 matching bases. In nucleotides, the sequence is TGTGCCTGCCGCAGGGCTGCCACCGGGGAGCTGTTTTTT. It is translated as CACRRAATGELFF.